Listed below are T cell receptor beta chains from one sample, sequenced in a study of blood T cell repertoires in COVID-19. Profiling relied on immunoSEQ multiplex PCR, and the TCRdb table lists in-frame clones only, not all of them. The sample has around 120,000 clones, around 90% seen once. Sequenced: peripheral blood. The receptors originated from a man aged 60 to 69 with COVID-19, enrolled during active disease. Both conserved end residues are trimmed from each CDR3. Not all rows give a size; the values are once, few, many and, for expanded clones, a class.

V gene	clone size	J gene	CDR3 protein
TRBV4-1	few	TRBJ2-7	ASSQDQGGNYEQY
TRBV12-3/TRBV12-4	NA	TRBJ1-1	ASSWGEHTEAF
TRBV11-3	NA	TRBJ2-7	ASSLNSLRREQY
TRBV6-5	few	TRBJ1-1	ASVSGTTLNTEAF
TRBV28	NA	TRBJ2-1	ASSLRGQGAGAYNEQF
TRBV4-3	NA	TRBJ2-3	ASSQDLGTDTQY
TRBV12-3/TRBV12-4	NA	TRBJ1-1	ASSAPGGEAF
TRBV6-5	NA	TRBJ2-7	ASSYSREIGSYEQY
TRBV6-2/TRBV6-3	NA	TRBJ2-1	ASSYLTSGSPRYEQF
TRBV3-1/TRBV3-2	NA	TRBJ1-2	ASSQPLGQVHGYT
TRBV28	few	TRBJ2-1	ASIKLESYNEQF
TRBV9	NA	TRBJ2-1	ASSVASSYNEQF
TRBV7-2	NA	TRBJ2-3	ASSSPTSGRRADTQY
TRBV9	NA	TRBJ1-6	ASSSAGQVDSPLH
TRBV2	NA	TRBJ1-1	ASSESAGISEAF
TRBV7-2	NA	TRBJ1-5	ASSSDSSYQPQH
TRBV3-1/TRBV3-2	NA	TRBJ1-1	ASSQSPRIEAF